This TCR beta chain was identified in a study of T cell changes during pregnancy in multiple sclerosis. The CDR3 spans 13 residues. Germline V lookup: CDR1 GTSNPN, CDR2 SVGIG (reference sequence). The germline V and J ends were trimmed by 7 bases and 0 bases, with 7 bases remaining between them. The data were produced by immunoSEQ multiplex PCR, yet TCRdb's version contains in-frame clones alone and is incomplete. The sample consists of roughly 64,000 clones, around 90% of them appearing once. This receptor was obtained from a female donor with multiple sclerosis, enrolled in a pregnancy study. V and J are TRBV30 and TRBJ2-6; maybe TRBD1 (5 bases). The source was peripheral blood, collected in the second trimester of pregnancy. The CDR3 region has the DNA TGTGCCTCAGACAGCTCTGGGGCCAACGTCCTGACTTTC. It yields the protein CASDSSGANVLTF.